A selection of T cell receptor beta chains follows, all from one sample in a study of early T cells in non-severe SARS-CoV-2 infection. Via MiXCR, TCRdb re-called the 5' RACE reads, giving one row per CDR3 protein. The data show tens of thousands of distinct CDR3 sequences, roughly 9% seen once. The sample comprised whole blood. The receptor set was obtained from an adult who was a healthcare worker with PCR-confirmed SARS-CoV-2 infection or an uninfected control (not recorded which). Both conserved end residues are part of each CDR3. The D gene is left open where the match is weak. Clone size appears in some rows only: once, few, many, or a class for an expanded clone.

v_call	d_call	cdr3_length	j_call	clone_size	cdr3_nt	cdr3_aa
TRBV5-1	.	15	TRBJ1-5	many	TGCGCCAGCAGCTTGGGGGGCGATTTTGGACAGCCCCAGCATTTT	CASSLGGDFGQPQHF
TRBV7-9	.	15	TRBJ2-4	few	TGTGCCAGCAGCCCCGCTCAGGGGGCCAAAAACATTCAGTACTTC	CASSPAQGAKNIQYF
TRBV7-9	.	16	TRBJ2-7	.	TGTGCCAGCAGCTTAAGGGCTGGAGGCGGTATCCTCGAGCAGTACTTC	CASSLRAGGGILEQYF
TRBV5-6	.	15	TRBJ1-2	few	TGTGCCAGCAGCTTGACTGGCAGGGGAATGGATGGCTACACCTTC	CASSLTGRGMDGYTF
TRBV29-1	.	12	TRBJ2-7	.	TGCAGCGTTTCCGGAGGAACCTACGAGCAGTACTTC	CSVSGGTYEQYF
TRBV9	.	12	TRBJ1-4	few	TGTGCCAGCAGGGGGGACACGGAAAAACTGTTTTTT	CASRGDTEKLFF
TRBV10-3	TRBD1	17	TRBJ2-2	many	TGTGCCATCAGTGAGTGGACAGGGGGCTCGAACACCGGGGAGCTGTTTTTT	CAISEWTGGSNTGELFF
TRBV7-9	TRBD1	12	TRBJ2-7	.	TGTGCCGGGATGGGACAGTCCTACGAGCAGTACTTC	CAGMGQSYEQYF
TRBV18	.	14	TRBJ1-4	.	TGTGCCAGCTCATTTCGGGGCCGTAATGAAAAACTGTTTTTT	CASSFRGRNEKLFF
TRBV7-8	.	13	TRBJ2-7	.	TGTGCCAGCAGCTTAGGGGAACGGGCAGAGCAGTACTTC	CASSLGERAEQYF
TRBV6-5	TRBD1	15	TRBJ1-1	few	TGTGCCAGCAGCTGGACAGGGAATGGGTACACTGAAGCTTTCTTT	CASSWTGNGYTEAFF
TRBV4-1	.	14	TRBJ2-1	many	TGCGCCAGCAGCCAAGGGTCAAGTCGCTATGAGCAGTTCTTC	CASSQGSSRYEQFF
TRBV7-6	TRBD2	14	TRBJ2-2	.	TGTGCCAGCACTAGCGGGGGGCCTACCGGGGAGCTGTTTTTT	CASTSGGPTGELFF
TRBV13	.	15	TRBJ2-3	few	TGTGCCAGCAGCCCTCAAGGTGACAGCACAGATACGCAGTATTTT	CASSPQGDSTDTQYF
TRBV27	.	14	TRBJ2-3	few	TGTGCCAGCAGTATGGCTAGCGGCACAGATACGCAGTATTTT	CASSMASGTDTQYF
TRBV12-3/TRBV12-4	TRBD1	14	TRBJ1-6	few	TGTGCCAGCAGTTTCCGAGACAGGGGTTCACCCCTCCACTTT	CASSFRDRGSPLHF
TRBV19	.	14	TRBJ2-3	.	TGTGCCAGTAGTACCCAATCTAGTGCAGATACGCAGTATTTT	CASSTQSSADTQYF
TRBV19	.	13	TRBJ2-2	many	TGTGCCAGTAGTATGTCGGGGTCCGGGGAGCTGTTTTTT	CASSMSGSGELFF
TRBV4-1	.	15	TRBJ2-5	few	TGCGCCAGCAGCCAAGAAAGGCCACCCAAAGAGACCCAGTACTTC	CASSQERPPKETQYF
TRBV10-2	.	16	TRBJ2-3	many	TGCGCCAGCAGTTGGTCGGGGGAAGAAGTCACAGATACGCAGTATTTT	CASSWSGEEVTDTQYF
TRBV4-2	.	15	TRBJ1-3	many	TGTGCCAGCAGCCAAGCTACGGTCTCTGGAAACACCATATATTTT	CASSQATVSGNTIYF
TRBV2	TRBD1	15	TRBJ1-6	many	TGTGCCAGCAGCTTAAACAGGGGTACTGATTCACCCCTCCACTTT	CASSLNRGTDSPLHF
TRBV3-1	.	13	TRBJ1-1	many	TGTGCCAGCAGCCAAGTTACACGGGCTGAAGCTTTCTTT	CASSQVTRAEAFF
TRBV6-4	.	13	TRBJ2-3	.	TGTGCCAGCAGTGACTCGACCAGAGATACGCAGTATTTT	CASSDSTRDTQYF
TRBV7-9	TRBD2	15	TRBJ2-1	.	TGTGCCAGCAGCACCCGACTAGCGGGCTATAATGAGCAGTTCTTC	CASSTRLAGYNEQFF
TRBV13	.	15	TRBJ2-1	few	TGTGCCAGCAACACCGGTACCTCCCGGGGCAATGAGCAGTTCTTC	CASNTGTSRGNEQFF
TRBV4-1	TRBD1	15	TRBJ2-4	many	TGCGCCAGCAGCCAAGAGACGGCAGGGGGATACATTCAGTACTTC	CASSQETAGGYIQYF
TRBV7-9	.	15	TRBJ1-1	.	TGTGCCAGCAGCTTATTTGCAGGGGAAAACACTGAAGCTTTCTTT	CASSLFAGENTEAFF
TRBV6-2/TRBV6-3	.	14	TRBJ1-5	few	TGTGCCAGCAGTTACTCGAAGGAGCGGGGGTGGAGACATTTT	CASSYSKERGWRHF
TRBV5-4	TRBD2	14	TRBJ2-1	.	TGTGCCAGCTCTCGGGCGGGGGATGTAAATGAGCAGTTCTTC	CASSRAGDVNEQFF
TRBV12-3/TRBV12-4	.	13	TRBJ1-1	few	TGTGCCAGCAGTTTTGGCAGGAACACTGAAGCTTTCTTT	CASSFGRNTEAFF
TRBV3-1	.	16	TRBJ1-2	few	TGTGCCAGCAGCCAAGTAGCATTACAGGAGAGCTATGGCTACACCTTC	CASSQVALQESYGYTF
TRBV20-1	.	12	TRBJ2-1	.	TGCAGTGCTAGTAAAATTAAAAATGAGCAGTTCTTC	CSASKIKNEQFF
TRBV5-6	TRBD1	15	TRBJ1-1	few	TGTGCCAGCAGTCGGGGACAGGGAGGAGTTACTGAAGCTTTCTTT	CASSRGQGGVTEAFF
TRBV20-1	TRBD1	9	TRBJ2-7	.	TGCAGTGCCCTAAGGGGGCCCTACTTC	CSALRGPYF
TRBV5-5	TRBD1	13	TRBJ2-2	many	TGTGCCACCGGGACAGGGAACACCGGGGAGCTGTTTTTT	CATGTGNTGELFF
TRBV3-1	.	13	TRBJ2-7	few	TGTGCCAGCAGCCAAGACCTCTCCTACGAGCAGTACTTC	CASSQDLSYEQYF
TRBV5-6	TRBD2	16	TRBJ2-2	few	TGTGCCAGCAGCTTCCAAACTAGCGGAAACACCGGGGAGCTGTTTTTT	CASSFQTSGNTGELFF
TRBV7-9	.	15	TRBJ1-1	many	TGTGCCAGCAGCAGCGGAGGACACTGGACGGAGAAAGCTTTCTTT	CASSSGGHWTEKAFF
TRBV6-5	.	13	TRBJ2-3	.	TGTGCCAGCAGGGGGACGGTCACAGATACGCAGTATTTT	CASRGTVTDTQYF
TRBV6-6	.	14	TRBJ2-2	many	TGTGCCAGCAGTTACCTAGATTGGACCGGGGAGCTGTTTTTT	CASSYLDWTGELFF
TRBV18	.	15	TRBJ1-6	few	TGTGCCAGCTCACCCGAAGGACATTATAATTCACCCCTCCACTTT	CASSPEGHYNSPLHF
TRBV5-4	.	15	TRBJ1-2	.	TGTGCCAGCAGCCCTCAACGGGGGCTCGGGTATGGCTACACCTTC	CASSPQRGLGYGYTF
TRBV7-9	TRBD1	13	TRBJ2-5	.	TGTGCCAGCAGCCCAGGGGGATTAGAGACCCAGTACTTC	CASSPGGLETQYF
TRBV7-6	.	14	TRBJ1-1	few	TGTGCCAGCACCCGGGGGTCGGGGAACACTGAAGCTTTCTTT	CASTRGSGNTEAFF
TRBV29-1	TRBD1	12	TRBJ2-7	few	TGCAGCGTTCGACAGGGAATCTACGAGCAGTACTTC	CSVRQGIYEQYF
TRBV9	.	16	TRBJ2-5	.	TGTGCCAGCAGCGTAGCCCCTAACGGCCTGGGAGAGACCCAGTACTTC	CASSVAPNGLGETQYF
TRBV12-3/TRBV12-4	TRBD1	15	TRBJ1-5	many	TGTGCCAGCAGTCGGGACAGAGGGAGCGATCAGCCCCAGCATTTT	CASSRDRGSDQPQHF
TRBV12-3/TRBV12-4	.	16	TRBJ1-3	many	TGTGCCAGCCGCGGGTCCCTAATGGGCTCTGGAAACACCATATATTTT	CASRGSLMGSGNTIYF
TRBV18	TRBD2	17	TRBJ2-1	many	TGTGCCAGCTCACCAGGGGGGGACCGAGTCTCCTACAATGAGCAGTTCTTC	CASSPGGDRVSYNEQFF
TRBV12-3/TRBV12-4	.	13	TRBJ2-3	.	TGTGCCAGCAGTTCGGGCAACACAGATACGCAGTATTTT	CASSSGNTDTQYF
TRBV20-1	.	14	TRBJ2-1	many	TGCAGTGCTATGCCTGGCGGGGGCCTCAATGAGCAGTTCTTC	CSAMPGGGLNEQFF
TRBV5-1	.	14	TRBJ1-1	.	TGCGCCAGCAGCTCGGACGGTCTGAACACTGAAGCTTTCTTT	CASSSDGLNTEAFF
TRBV5-8	.	13	TRBJ2-7	few	TGTGCCAGCAGCTTGTCGCATGTGGGCGAGCAGTACTTC	CASSLSHVGEQYF
TRBV9	.	13	TRBJ1-5	many	TGTGCCAGCAGCTTGAGGACGGACCAGCCCCAGCATTTT	CASSLRTDQPQHF
TRBV18	.	14	TRBJ1-1	few	TGTGCCAGCTCACCATCGGCGGTGAACACTGAAGCTTTCTTT	CASSPSAVNTEAFF
TRBV5-1	.	18	TRBJ2-3	.	TGCGCCAGCAGCTTGGCAAGAAACAAGACAGGAATGACAGATACGCAGTATTTT	CASSLARNKTGMTDTQYF
TRBV20-1	.	10	TRBJ2-3	.	TGCAGTGCTAGATTAGATACGCAGTATTTT	CSARLDTQYF
TRBV18	TRBD1	15	TRBJ1-1	.	TGTGCCAGCTCACCACCGACAGGGGAAGGCACTGAAGCTTTCTTT	CASSPPTGEGTEAFF